The rows below give T cell receptor beta chains drawn from one sample of a study of T cell responses to AZD1222 COVID-19 vaccine. This table comes from immunoSEQ multiplex PCR, and its TCRdb copy is limited to in-frame clones, with some not included. The profile covers 90,000 to 150,000 clones, with 70% to 90% appearing a single time and 15% to 20% taken by the ten largest. The sequenced sample was peripheral blood, obtained 28 days after the second AZD1222 dose. These TCRs come from an adult who received the AZD1222 COVID-19 vaccine. The CDR3 runs from the conserved cysteine through the conserved F or W. D genes are given only for firm matches. Clone size is shown for a subset of rows, as once, few, many or a class of expanded clone.

V,J,size,D,DNA,CDR3
TRBV5-6,TRBJ1-6,once,NA,TGTGCCAGCAGCGGCGACACCCTAGGGCCCCTCCACTTT,CASSGDTLGPLHF
TRBV2,TRBJ2-1,NA,NA,TGTGCCAGCACCGCAGACAATGAGCAGTTCTTC,CASTADNEQFF
TRBV7-8,TRBJ1-6,NA,NA,TGCGCCAGCAGCCCAGGGCGGGTGCCAGCGAGGCCCCTCCACTTT,CASSPGRVPARPLHF
TRBV19,TRBJ1-5,NA,NA,TGTGCCAGTAGTTTGACAGGGCCCCAGCATTTT,CASSLTGPQHF
TRBV12-3/TRBV12-4,TRBJ1-1,NA,NA,TGTGCCAGCAGCGTAGTGAACGCTGAAGCTTTCTTT,CASSVVNAEAFF
TRBV18,TRBJ1-6,NA,NA,TGTGCCAGCTCACCATTCGGGCAGCAACCGAGCTCCTATAATTCACCCCTCCACTTT,CASSPFGQQPSSYNSPLHF
TRBV5-4,TRBJ2-2,NA,TRBD2,TGTGCCAGCAGCTTGGTTCGGGGGAGGGGCCTCTACACGAACACCGGGGAGCTGTTTTTT,CASSLVRGRGLYTNTGELFF
TRBV18,TRBJ2-7,NA,NA,TGTGCCAGCTCACCCCAGGGGTTCCACGAGCAGTACTTC,CASSPQGFHEQYF
TRBV28,TRBJ2-2,NA,NA,TGTGCCAGCAGTACACCCGGGACCCGAAACACCGGGGAGCTGTTTTTT,CASSTPGTRNTGELFF
TRBV10-3,TRBJ2-7,NA,NA,TGTGCCATCAGGGGGACGGAGAGCTCCTACGAGCAGTACTTC,CAIRGTESSYEQYF
TRBV5-4,TRBJ1-2,NA,TRBD1,TGTGCCAGCAGCTTGATTGGACAGGTCCATGGCTACACCTTC,CASSLIGQVHGYTF
TRBV7-9,TRBJ1-3,NA,NA,TGTGCCAGCAGCTTCGGGGGGATTTCTGGAAACACCATATATTTT,CASSFGGISGNTIYF
TRBV10-3,TRBJ2-1,once,NA,TGTGCCATCAGTGAGTCAGGACTGAGAGAGGGTGAGCAGTTCTTC,CAISESGLREGEQFF
TRBV11-2,TRBJ1-1,NA,NA,TGTGCCAGCAGCTCCTACACTGAAGCTTTCTTT,CASSSYTEAFF
TRBV27,TRBJ1-2,NA,TRBD1,TGTGCCAGCAGTTGGGACAGGGGCGTTAGCTACACCTTC,CASSWDRGVSYTF
TRBV3-1/TRBV3-2,TRBJ2-7,few,NA,TGTGCCAGCAGCCCTACCACTACCGGCGAGCAGTACTTC,CASSPTTTGEQYF
TRBV6-5,TRBJ1-5,NA,NA,TGTGCCAGCAGTTCTGGACAGTCAGATCAGCCCCAGCATTTT,CASSSGQSDQPQHF
TRBV4-1,TRBJ1-2,NA,NA,TGCGCCAGCAGCCAATTTTCGTTTTTCCTGGGTAGGACAGGCTACACCTTC,CASSQFSFFLGRTGYTF
TRBV7-3,TRBJ1-6,NA,TRBD1,TGTGCCAGCAGGCAGACAGGGTCTTCACCCCTCCACTTT,CASRQTGSSPLHF
TRBV3-1/TRBV3-2,TRBJ1-4,NA,NA,TGTGCCAGCAGCCAAGATCCAGGGAGGATTGAAAAACTGTTTTTT,CASSQDPGRIEKLFF
TRBV5-1,TRBJ2-7,NA,NA,TGCGCCAGCAGCTTGTTTGTGGGGATCTACGAGCAGTACTTC,CASSLFVGIYEQYF
TRBV25-1,TRBJ2-2,NA,TRBD2,TGTGCCAGCAGTGAATCGGGCGGGAGGCTCTGGGAGCTGTTTTTT,CASSESGGRLWELFF
TRBV6-5,TRBJ1-2,NA,NA,TGTGCCAGCAGTTACGGGGTAGGCTACACCTTC,CASSYGVGYTF
TRBV2,TRBJ1-2,NA,NA,TGTGCCAGCACCCCCATGGATCGGGTGAGGAATGGCTACACCTTC,CASTPMDRVRNGYTF
TRBV5-1,TRBJ2-3,NA,NA,TGCGCCAGCAGCTTTGTGGGGGCCAGCACAGATACGCAGTATTTT,CASSFVGASTDTQYF
TRBV2,TRBJ1-2,NA,NA,TGTGCCAGCATGAGTAGGTCGGACTATGGCTACACCTTC,CASMSRSDYGYTF
TRBV12-3/TRBV12-4,TRBJ1-5,once,NA,TGTGCCATATCAGGAGGGAACAATCAGCCCCAGCATTTT,CAISGGNNQPQHF
TRBV5-3,TRBJ2-7,NA,NA,TGTGCCAGAAGCTACCCGGAGGTATGTTTCTCCTACGAGCAGTACTTC,CARSYPEVCFSYEQYF